This TCR beta chain was profiled in a study of T cell repertoires in cytomegalovirus infection. Background on the study: Both recently identified HLA-C-restricted and well-studied HLA-B-restricted CMV epitopes were used in the study. Carrying CMV and the relevant HLA type showed in public TCR beta signatures.

General study points: There were HLA-C-restricted CMV-specific TCR beta clonotypes dominating the ex vivo response.

The CDR3 contains 16 residues. V lost 5 bases and J lost 1; bases outside the gene matches: 8. The V gene's germline CDR1 is SEHNR and CDR2 FQNEAQ (reference sequence). Regarding this clonotype: Its antigen remains unidentified.

TCRdb re-called the reads with MiXCR, one entry per CDR3 protein. Here the sample spans about 220,000 distinct CDR3 sequences, approximately 40% being singletons. The clonotype originates from a human donor in good health (CMV status not recorded). Some clones in this sample may be carry-over from other donors' samples. J is TRBJ2-1 and V is TRBV7-9; 7 positions match TRBD2. The sample was CD8+ T cells from cultured PBMCs, taken from culture after CMV antigen stimulation. CDR3 residues: CASSPLGRESYNEQFF. CDR3 DNA: TGTGCCAGCAGCCCGCTGGGGAGGGAGTCCTACAATGAGCAGTTCTTC.